This T cell receptor (beta chain) is from a study of Ad26.COV2.S vaccination and SARS-CoV-2 variants. Study summary: Ad26.COV2.S shots went into the muscle once or twice, 56 days apart.

About this clone itself: Its antigen remains unknown.

The study, taken as a whole, reports: Breadth of non-spike TCRs did not differ between vaccinees and placebo recipients.

The data were produced by immunoSEQ multiplex PCR, yet TCRdb's version contains in-frame clones alone and is incomplete. The sample shows 380,000 or so clones, under 90% of them seen only once. Treatment of the sample: around 19 received Ad26.COV2.S at low or high dose, single or two shots; 5 received placebo; per-sample allocation not given. Sampling occurred on day 63 after the first vaccine or placebo injection. The CDR3 length is 14 residues. Germline V gene sequence: CDR1 SGHRS, CDR2 YFSETQ. V lost 7 bases to trimming and J lost 1 base; unmatched junction nucleotides: 6. The sample here was peripheral blood, taken in a trial of Ad26.COV2.S vaccine versus placebo. The rearrangement uses TRBV5-1 and TRBJ2-3; 7 bases are a match to TRBD2. This clonotype was obtained from a person between 18 and 60 years old who received the Ad26.COV2.S COVID-19 vaccine or a placebo. CDR3 DNA: TGCGCCAGCTCCCGGGGGGAAGGCACAGATACGCAGTATTTT. Its protein product is CASSRGEGTDTQYF. Using reference TRBV5-1 and TRBJ2-3 for the parts outside the CDR3, the full variable domain is KAGVTQTPRYLIKTRGQQVTLSCSPISGHRSVSWYQQTPGQGLQFLFEYFSETQRNKGNFPGRFSGRQFSNSRSEMNVSTLELGDSALYLCASSRGEGTDTQYFGPGTRLTVL.